What follows are 31 T cell receptor beta chains derived from one specimen sequenced in a study of T cells after yellow fever vaccination (dated by TCRdb to 2018 to 2020). Sample treatment or condition, as interpreted from the label and publication: live attenuated yellow fever vaccine strain. Library preparation used 5' RACE. Sequencing took place on an Illumina NovaSeq 6000. TCRdb took the public reads, trimmed them with fastp at Q25, ran MiXCR for clone calling and kept in-frame beta chains. Each entry is one CDR3 protein sequence, shown with its most common DNA and genes. A total of 200,000 to 250,000 distinct CDR3 sequences appear in this sample, under 3.5% of them only once. About 3% of the sample goes to the ten largest clones. The sequencing used CD4+ T cells sorted from PBMCs, collected 10 days after the yellow fever booster vaccination. The receptors derive from a man aged 18 to 29 who received the YFV17D yellow fever vaccine.

In its sample, this clonotype was seen a few times. The chain has TRBV6-5 and TRBJ2-7; 8 bases are a match to TRBD2. CDR1 and CDR2 (germline): MNHEY, SVGAGI. The junction had 6 bases not matched to a gene; V was cut back by 4 bases and J by 7 bases. The CDR3 totals 13 residues. CDR3 sequence (DNA): TGTGCCAGCAGTTCGGGGGGGGCGGGGGAGCAGTACGTC. Its protein is CASSSGGAGEQYV.

This clonotype occurred a few times. The rearrangement links TRBV7-2 to TRBJ2-5; 10 bases map to TRBD2. CDR3 length: 15 residues. V lost 3 bases, J lost 6 bases, and 7 bases stayed unmatched. Germline V gene lookup returns CDR1 SGHTA and CDR2 FQGNSA. The CDR3 DNA follows: TGTGCCAGCAGCTTCACAGCGGGGGGGGAAAAGACCCAGTACTTC. Encoded protein: CASSFTAGGEKTQYF.

This clonotype was detected many times. This chain's CDR3 is CASSLRANQPQHF. The DNA of the CDR3 is TGTGCCAGCAGTTTGAGGGCTAATCAGCCCCAGCATTTT. The V call is TRBV6-5, the J call TRBJ1-5; D is undetermined. The CDR3 sequence is 13 residues long. Trimming took 4 bases from V and 4 from J, leaving 8 bases between them. CDR1 is MNHEY and CDR2 is SVGAGI in the germline V gene.

J is TRBJ1-4 and V is TRBV28, with 9 bases matching TRBD1. This CDR3 has 15 residues. The V segment lost 5 bases and the J segment 8 bases; nucleotides outside the gene matches: 9. The germline V gene encodes CDR1 MDHEN and CDR2 SYDVKM. CDR3 DNA sequence: TGTGCCAGCAGTCCCCCGGGACAGGGAGGAGAAAAACTGTTTTTT. Its protein product is CASSPPGQGGEKLFF.

This clonotype was seen many times. The chain joins TRBV4-3 to TRBJ2-5; D gene uncertain. CDR1 LGHNA and CDR2 YSLEER come from the germline V gene. V dropped 0 bases and J dropped 3 bases, with 2 bases sitting between them. The CDR3 is made up of 12 amino acids. The CDR3 protein is CASSQDKETQYF. CDR3 DNA: TGCGCCAGCAGCCAAGACAAAGAGACCCAGTACTTC.

The rearrangement links TRBV29-1 to TRBJ2-7; 9 bases are a match to TRBD1. The CDR3 spans 16 residues. Trimming cost V 3 bases and J 2 bases; bases outside gene matches: 11. Germline V gives CDR1 SQVTM, CDR2 ANQGSEA. CDR3 coding DNA: TGCAGCGTTGAGCTCATCCGAGACAGGGGGGCCTACGAGCAGTACTTC. This encodes CSVELIRDRGAYEQYF.

This clonotype was recorded many times. CDR3 DNA sequence: TGCAGTGCTAACCGGGACGGTTACACAGATACGCAGTATTTT. As protein: CSANRDGYTDTQYF. The rearrangement joins TRBV20-1 to TRBJ2-3; the D gene could be TRBD1 or TRBD2 (5 bases each). The CDR3 consists of 14 residues. Trimming removed 4 bases from V and 2 bases from J, with 13 bases in between. Germline V gives CDR1 DFQATT, CDR2 SNEGSKA (reference sequence).

Ten or more counts support this clonotype. The chain employs TRBV24-1 and TRBJ1-1, with D maybe TRBD1 (5 bases). Germline loops: CDR1 KGHDR, CDR2 SFDVKD. CDR3 length equals 14 residues. The V end was cut by 9 bases, the J end by 1 base, with 14 bases between. The CDR3 bases are TGTGCCACCTCCCGGGGAGGGACGAACACTGAAGCTTTCTTT. The encoded protein is CATSRGGTNTEAFF.

This clonotype was observed a few times. The chain has TRBV19 and TRBJ1-2; the match to TRBD1 covers 10 bases. Trimming at V came to 6 bases and at J to 6 bases, leaving 7 bases not matched to a gene. Per germline, CDR1 LNHDA and CDR2 SQIVND (reference sequence). CDR3 length: 14 residues. The DNA of the CDR3 is TGTGCCAGTAGAAATCCGGGACAGGGGAATGGCTACACCTTC. It is translated as CASRNPGQGNGYTF.

The chain joins TRBV11-2 to TRBJ1-2; D not certain. This CDR3 has 13 amino acids. The germline V gene has CDR1 SGHAT and CDR2 FQNNGV. Between the trimmed V and J ends, which lost 2 bases and 6 bases, there was a span of 10 bases. The CDR3 spells CASSLRSPNGYTF. The DNA for the CDR3 is TGTGCCAGCAGCTTAAGGTCCCCGAATGGCTACACCTTC.

This clonotype was recorded at least ten times. CDR3 coding DNA: TGTGCCACCGCCGGGACAGGGGGTTCCCATGAGCAGTTCTTC. It specifies CATAGTGGSHEQFF. The chain links TRBV24-1 to TRBJ2-1; the match to TRBD1 covers 11 bases. The CDR3 runs to 14 residues. From germline, CDR1 is KGHDR and CDR2 SFDVKD. V was pared by 9 bases and J by 8 bases, with 8 bases of the junction left unmatched.

The V gene is TRBV7-9, the J gene TRBJ2-7, with unresolved D. Germline values: CDR1 SEHNR, CDR2 FQNEAQ (reference sequence). CDR3 length: 13 residues. V shed 3 bases and J shed 5 bases, with 11 bases lying between them. The CDR3: CASSFSGSDEQYF. The CDR3 coding sequence is TGTGCCAGCAGCTTTTCAGGCTCGGACGAGCAGTACTTC. Full variable domain (missing parts from reference TRBV7-9 and TRBJ2-7): DTGVSQNPRHKITKRGQNVTFRCDPISEHNRLYWYRQTLGQGPEFLTYFQNEAQLEKSRLLSDRFSAERPKGSFSTLEIQRTEQGDSAMYLCASSFSGSDEQYFGPGTRLTVT.

Many counts were recorded for this clonotype. The chain carries TRBV20-1 and TRBJ1-1, with 7 positions matching TRBD1. The V and J ends lost 0 bases and 6 bases, in that order; junction bases with no gene match: 7. This CDR3 is 14 amino acids long. Germline values: CDR1 DFQATT, CDR2 SNEGSKA (reference sequence). CDR3 loop: CSARDHRGSAEAFF. CDR3 in DNA: TGCAGTGCTAGAGATCACAGGGGCTCCGCTGAAGCTTTCTTT.

The table lists this clonotype with many counts. The chain couples TRBV5-1 to TRBJ1-2, with TRBD1 matching over 10 bases. Trimming cost V 4 bases and J 5 bases; bases outside gene matches: 5. Germline V gene data show CDR1 as SGHRS and CDR2 as YFSETQ. The CDR3 totals 14 residues. The CDR3 sequence: CASSPPGQGYGYTF. DNA of the CDR3: TGCGCCAGCAGCCCTCCGGGACAGGGGTATGGCTACACCTTC.

This clonotype occurred many times. The chain couples TRBV27 to TRBJ1-2; D remains unclear. The CDR3 covers 14 residues. The germline V gene has CDR1 MNHEY and CDR2 SMNVEV (reference sequence). V lost 5 bases and J lost 5, with 15 bases in between. CDR3 bases: TGTGCCAGCAGTCCCCTACCCGGGAGATATGGCTACACCTTC. It yields the protein CASSPLPGRYGYTF.

This clonotype was found many times. The chain has TRBV6-2 or TRBV6-3 and TRBJ2-3; the match to TRBD1 covers 8 bases. CDR3 length: 15 amino acids. After removal of 2 bases from V and 4 bases from J, the junction contained 5 bases not matched to a gene. Germline-derived CDR1 and CDR2 are MNHEY and SVGEGT. CDR3 coding DNA: TGTGCCAGCAGTTACCCCATGGGACAGGCAGATACGCAGTATTTT. Translated: CASSYPMGQADTQYF.

In this sample, this clonotype turned up a few times. The chain combines TRBV5-4 with TRBJ1-4; TRBD1 matches 9 bases. The germline V gene has CDR1 SGHNT and CDR2 YYREEE (reference sequence). Trimming cost V 1 base and J 8 bases; bases outside gene matches: 6. CDR3 length: 15 residues. The CDR3 bases are TGTGCCAGCAGCTTGTTTGGGACAGGGCGAGAAAAACTGTTTTTT. Residues: CASSLFGTGREKLFF.

This chain joins TRBV19 and TRBJ1-1; D unresolved. Trimming removed 9 bases from V and 3 bases from J, with 8 bases in between. CDR1 and CDR2 from the germline V gene are LNHDA and SQIVND (reference sequence). The CDR3 runs 11 residues. The CDR3: CARGSHTEAFF. DNA for the CDR3: TGTGCCAGGGGCTCCCACACTGAAGCTTTCTTT.

This chain links TRBV19 with TRBJ1-5, with TRBD1 identical over 9 bases. The V segment lost 6 bases and the J segment 6 bases; nucleotides outside the gene matches: 12. The CDR3 spans 16 residues. CDR1 is LNHDA, CDR2 SQIVND, per germline (reference sequence). The CDR3 reads CASRQGANAAGQPQHF. In DNA form, the CDR3 reads TGTGCCAGTAGACAGGGGGCGAATGCCGCAGGTCAGCCCCAGCATTTT. Full variable domain (rest looked up from reference TRBV19 and TRBJ1-5): DGGITQSPKYLFRKEGQNVTLSCEQNLNHDAMYWYRQDPGQGLRLIYYSQIVNDFQKGDIAEGYSVSREKKESFPLTVTSAQKNPTAFYLCASRQGANAAGQPQHFGDGTRLSIL.

This clonotype was observed a handful of times. V and J are TRBV30 and TRBJ1-1; no firm D call. CDR3 length: 11 residues. V lost 4 bases and J 5 bases, leaving 8 bases between the germline ends. The germline V gene encodes CDR1 GTSNPN and CDR2 SVGIG (reference sequence). In DNA form, the CDR3 reads TGTGCCTGGATTTGGTGGACTGAAGCTTTCTTT. Amino acids: CAWIWWTEAFF. The full variable domain, with the rest looked up from reference TRBV30 and TRBJ1-1, is SQTIHQWPATLVQPVGSPLSLECTVEGTSNPNLYWYRQAAGRGLQLLFYSVGIGQISSEVPQNLSASRPQDRQFILSSKKLLLSDSGFYLCAWIWWTEAFFGQGTRLTVV.

This clonotype was counted at least ten times. The chain links TRBV7-2 to TRBJ1-2; 7 bases are shared with TRBD1. Germline V gene data show CDR1 as SGHTA and CDR2 as FQGNSA. CDR3 length equals 14 residues. J lost 3 bases, V lost 5 bases, and 6 bases had no gene match. The CDR3 DNA is TGTGCCAGCAGCCAGGGGGGGGCCTACTATGGCTACACCTTC. Protein product: CASSQGGAYYGYTF. Full variable domain (missing parts from reference TRBV7-2 and TRBJ1-2): GAGVSQSPSNKVTEKGKDVELRCDPISGHTALYWYRQSLGQGLEFLIYFQGNSAPDKSGLPSDRFSAERTGGSVSTLTIQRTQQEDSAVYLCASSQGGAYYGYTFGSGTRLTVV.

This clonotype came up a few times. A read error may account for a junction end that differs from germline. The V and J genes are TRBV20-1 and TRBJ1-4, with D unresolved. Germline loops: CDR1 DFQATT, CDR2 SNEGSKA (reference sequence). The CDR3 is 12 residues long. The CDR3 bases are TGCAGTGCTGGAGACGGAGGGGAAAAACTGTTTTTT. Protein product: CSAGDGGEKLFF.

This clonotype has at least ten counts. CDR3 DNA sequence: TGTGCCAGCAGCTTAAACAGCCTCTACGAGCAGTACGTC. This gives the protein CASSLNSLYEQYV. The rearrangement uses TRBV7-8 and TRBJ2-7; D ambiguous. Germline CDR1 SGHVS, CDR2 FQNEAQ. The CDR3 runs 13 residues. V lost 2 bases to trimming and J lost 3 bases, with 8 bases between them.

The gene calls are TRBV5-1 and TRBJ2-3; tentative D call: TRBD2 (6 bases). Trimming removed 2 bases from V and 5 bases from J, with 18 bases in between. The CDR3 sequence is 16 residues long. The germline V gene encodes CDR1 SGHRS and CDR2 YFSETQ. The CDR3: CASSLPAGGAGDTQYF. The CDR3 DNA reads TGCGCCAGCAGCTTACCAGCCGGAGGGGCGGGAGATACGCAGTATTTT.

This chain joins TRBV4-3 and TRBJ2-5, with 7 bases fitting TRBD2. This CDR3 has 15 amino acids. V gave up 0 bases and J gave up 5 bases; unmatched junction bases: 6. Germline V gene lookup returns CDR1 LGHNA and CDR2 YSLEER. In DNA, the CDR3 is TGCGCCAGCAGCCAAGATCCGAGGGAGGGGGAGACCCAGTACTTC. It translates to CASSQDPREGETQYF.

This clonotype occurred many times. The J gene is TRBJ1-2, the V gene TRBV20-1, with D uncertain. V was shortened by 1 base and J by 2 bases, with 8 bases between the two germline ends. In germline, CDR1 is DFQATT, CDR2 SNEGSKA (reference sequence). The CDR3 has 13 amino acids. For the CDR3, the DNA is TGCAGTGCTAGAGTTGGAGAAAACTATGGCTACACCTTC. It codes for CSARVGENYGYTF.

This clonotype was counted many times. The V and J genes are TRBV20-1 and TRBJ2-7; 7 bases match TRBD2. Per germline, CDR1 DFQATT and CDR2 SNEGSKA (reference sequence). This CDR3 is 14 amino acids long. The V gene end was trimmed by 5 bases and the J gene end by 2 bases; junction bases not matched to a gene: 9. The CDR3 nucleotides read TGCAGTGCTTCACGGCGGGGGTTACCCTACGAGCAGTACGTC. This encodes CSASRRGLPYEQYV.

In its sample, this clonotype was seen many times. The chain links TRBV6-6 to TRBJ2-1, with 11 nucleotides matching TRBD2. The CDR3 totals 17 residues. The germline V gene has CDR1 MNHNY and CDR2 SVGAGI (reference sequence). V lost 7 bases and J lost 13; bases outside the gene matches: 21. The CDR3 region has the DNA TGTGCCAGCACCAGAAACATAGCGGGGGGGCTCATTGCGCATCAGTTCTTC. It encodes CASTRNIAGGLIAHQFF.

This clonotype was recorded many times. The gene calls are TRBV12-3 or TRBV12-4 and TRBJ2-3, with TRBD2 identical over 10 bases. The CDR3 has 18 amino acids. V lost 6 bases and J lost 1; bases outside the gene matches: 13. The CDR3 DNA follows: TGTGCCAGCAGCCCCGCAGACATTCTAGCGGGGGGCACAGATACGCAGTATTTT. This encodes CASSPADILAGGTDTQYF.

The chain's CDR3 is CASSLSYRDDEAFF. The CDR3, as DNA: TGTGCCAGCAGCCTAAGTTACCGGGACGATGAAGCTTTCTTT. The chain carries TRBV7-2 and TRBJ1-1, with D possibly matching TRBD1 (5 bases). Germline CDR1 is SGHTA and CDR2 is FQGNSA. CDR3 length: 14 amino acids. V gave up 5 bases and J gave up 7 bases, with 17 bases separating them.

This clonotype turned up a few times. V gene TRBV7-3 combines with J gene TRBJ2-3; 10 positions agree with TRBD1. Looked up from germline, CDR1 is SGHTA and CDR2 is FQGTGA. J lost 6 bases, V lost 5 bases, and 23 bases had no gene match. This CDR3 is built from 20 residues. CDR3 region: CASSPRQGAFTFEKFDTQYF. The CDR3 coding sequence is TGTGCCAGCAGCCCCCGACAGGGGGCTTTTACGTTCGAAAAATTCGATACGCAGTATTTT.